The next 26 T cell receptor beta chains were all read from a single sample in a study of Ad26.COV2.S vaccination and SARS-CoV-2 variants (dated by TCRdb to the early 2020s). The library came from the immunoSEQ multiplex PCR assay. TCRdb took this table from immuneACCESS and kept in-frame rearrangements with V and J called. Such tables lack part of the clones; where checked against another copy, unresolved V genes explain under half of the gap, and the rest is unexplained. The sample table records some 340,000 clones; 86% of these occur just once. Less than 2% of the sample is in the top ten clones. The label giving this sample's treatment or condition can be read as: 19 received Ad26.COV2.S at low or high dose, single or two shots; 5 received placebo; per-sample allocation not given. Repertoires of vaccine and placebo recipients were sequenced from samples taken on day 63 after the first injection.

The sample here was peripheral blood, taken in a trial of Ad26.COV2.S vaccine versus placebo. These receptors all stem from a person aged 18-60 years who received the Ad26.COV2.S COVID-19 vaccine or a placebo.

V gene TRBV15 combines with J gene TRBJ1-1; 8 positions match TRBD1. V lost 0 bases, J lost 0 bases, and 3 bases stayed unmatched. Germline CDR1 is LNHNV and CDR2 is YYDKDF (reference sequence). The CDR3 is 16 residues long. The CDR3 here is CATSRDMGQVNTEAFF. The DNA of the CDR3 is TGTGCCACCAGCAGAGATATGGGACAGGTGAACACTGAAGCTTTCTTT.

This clone was seen a single time. The chain recombines TRBV3-1 (or the pseudogene TRBV3-2) with TRBJ1-1, with D uncertain. V dropped 6 bases and J dropped 1 base, with 9 bases sitting between them. The CDR3 covers 13 residues. Germline-derived CDR1 and CDR2 are LGHDT and YNNKEL (reference sequence). CDR3 DNA: TGTGCCAGCAGAAATAACGGGAACACTGAAGCTTTCTTT. This gives the protein CASRNNGNTEAFF.

The chain is built from TRBV5-1 and TRBJ1-4, with a weak D call TRBD1 (5 bases). The length of the CDR3 is 14 residues. The germline V and J ends were trimmed by 3 bases and 5 bases, with 11 bases remaining between them. Germline V gene data show CDR1 as SGHRS and CDR2 as YFSETQ. CDR3 protein: CASSSKGLNEKLFF. In DNA form, the CDR3 reads TGCGCCAGCAGCTCGAAGGGACTAAATGAAAAACTGTTTTTT.

This rearrangement joins TRBV3-1 (or the pseudogene TRBV3-2) to TRBJ1-2; D may be TRBD1 (6 bases). The germline V gene has CDR1 LGHDT and CDR2 YNNKEL (reference sequence). Trimming left V 3 bases short and J 1 base short, with 18 bases between. The CDR3 totals 17 residues. CDR3 sequence (DNA): TGTGCCAGCAGCCACGGGACATTCCTCCCCATTAACTATGGCTACACCTTC. Translation gives CASSHGTFLPINYGYTF.

The rearrangement uses TRBV7-2 and TRBJ1-2; TRBD1 matches 7 bases. The CDR3 contains 13 residues. After removal of 5 bases from V and 3 bases from J, the junction contained 3 bases not matched to a gene. Germline V lookup: CDR1 SGHTA, CDR2 FQGNSA. The CDR3 region is CASSPGQDYGYTF. DNA of the CDR3: TGTGCCAGCAGCCCCGGACAGGACTATGGCTACACCTTC.

CDR3 amino acids: CATLGLGETQYF. The CDR3 DNA follows: TGTGCCACCCTGGGGCTGGGAGAGACCCAGTACTTC. The genes are TRBV10-3 and TRBJ2-5; weak D call: TRBD1 (5 bases). V was cut by 10 bases and J by 4 bases, with 13 bases left in between. Germline CDR1 is ENHRY and CDR2 is SYGVKD. The CDR3 is 12 amino acids.

The V gene is TRBV30, the J gene TRBJ1-5; perhaps TRBD1 as D (5 bases). V was clipped by 3 bases and J by 4 bases, with 13 bases between them. This CDR3 comprises 14 residues. The germline V gene encodes CDR1 GTSNPN and CDR2 SVGIG (reference sequence). CDR3 loop: CAWSGGSGNQPQHF. In DNA, the CDR3 is TGTGCCTGGAGCGGGGGGAGTGGGAATCAGCCCCAGCATTTT.

The chain has TRBV2 and TRBJ1-2; D unresolved. This CDR3 spans 11 amino acids. Germline V gene sequence: CDR1 SNHLY, CDR2 FYNNEI. V was trimmed by 7 bases and J by 12 bases, leaving 15 bases between them. CDR3 nucleotide sequence: TGTGCCAGCAATAGATACTCTATGAACACCTTC. It encodes CASNRYSMNTF.

This clone turned up a few times. The rearrangement links TRBV11-2 to TRBJ1-1; no firm D call. CDR3 length: 18 residues. Trimming removed 4 bases from V and 1 base from J, with 22 bases in between. Germline V CDR1 and CDR2: SGHAT, FQNNGV. The CDR3 region is CASSSRGFRGSGNTEAFF. DNA for the CDR3: TGTGCCAGCAGCTCCCGCGGGTTTCGGGGTAGTGGGAACACTGAAGCTTTCTTT.

V gene TRBV29-1 combines with J gene TRBJ1-4; D is ambiguous. The CDR3 has 13 residues. CDR1 and CDR2 (germline): SQVTM, ANQGSEA. V lost 4 bases and J lost 3, with 9 bases in between. CDR3 residues: CSVAKQANEKLFF. The CDR3 bases are TGCAGCGTTGCGAAGCAGGCTAATGAAAAACTGTTTTTT.

The chain has TRBV7-9 and TRBJ2-3, with TRBD1 identical over 9 bases. The CDR3 totals 15 residues. The germline CDR1 and CDR2 sequences are SEHNR and FQNEAQ (reference sequence). J gave up 4 bases and V 5 bases, and 7 bases lay outside the gene matches. In DNA, the CDR3 is TGTGCCAGCAGCGCCGGGACAGGGTCTGCAGATACGCAGTATTTT. Protein: CASSAGTGSADTQYF.

The rearrangement uses TRBV6-5 and TRBJ1-1, with D possibly being TRBD1 (5 bases). The CDR3 is made up of 13 amino acids. Per germline, CDR1 MNHEY and CDR2 SVGAGI. V was cut by 2 bases and J by 6 bases, with 10 bases left in between. CDR3 bases: TGTGCCAGCAGTTACATTGGCAGGGCTGAAGCTTTCTTT. Protein: CASSYIGRAEAFF.

The chain has TRBV7-8 and TRBJ1-1, with TRBD1 matching over 8 bases. Germline assignment: CDR1 SGHVS and CDR2 FQNEAQ. CDR3 length: 15 residues. With 1 base clipped from V and 5 bases from J, the junction kept 6 bases outside the gene matches. CDR3 sequence (DNA): TGTGCCAGCAGCTTAGTAACAGGGGGAAAAACTGAAGCTTTCTTT. Translated: CASSLVTGGKTEAFF.

This clone was recorded only once. The gene calls are TRBV7-6 and TRBJ1-5; 9 bases fit TRBD1. CDR1 and CDR2 from the germline V gene are SGHVS and FNYEAQ. The CDR3 runs 15 residues. Trimming removed 5 bases from V and 5 bases from J; junction bases left unmatched: 7. The DNA of the CDR3 is TGTGCCAGCAGCCCAGGGACAGGGTTGGATCAGCCCCAGCATTTT. It codes for CASSPGTGLDQPQHF.

The V gene is TRBV9, the J gene TRBJ1-4, with 8 bases matching TRBD1. The CDR3 contains 18 residues. V trimming: 4 bases; J trimming: 0 bases; junction bases outside the gene matches: 11. Per germline, CDR1 SGDLS and CDR2 YYNGEE. The CDR3 bases are TGTGCCAGCAGCCCCCGGACAGGGATTAGGACAACTAATGAAAAACTGTTTTTT. It is translated as CASSPRTGIRTTNEKLFF.

V is TRBV5-6 and J is TRBJ2-3; 11 bases agree with TRBD2. J gave up 4 bases and V 4 bases, and 5 bases lay outside the gene matches. The CDR3 sequence is 15 residues long. The germline CDR1 and CDR2 sequences are SGHDT and YYEEEE. The chain's CDR3 is CASSGDSGGADTQYF. The DNA for the CDR3 is TGTGCCAGCAGCGGGGATAGCGGGGGGGCAGATACGCAGTATTTT. Looking up the rest from reference TRBV5-6 and TRBJ2-3 gives the full variable domain: DAGVTQSPTHLIKTRGQQVTLRCSPKSGHDTVSWYQQALGQGPQFIFQYYEEEERQRGNFPDRFSGHQFPNYSSELNVNALLLGDSALYLCASSGDSGGADTQYFGPGTRLTVL.

The chain is built from TRBV2 and TRBJ1-4, with no clear D. CDR3 size: 11 residues. Per the germline V gene, CDR1 is SNHLY and CDR2 is FYNNEI. V shed 9 bases and J shed 6 bases, with 8 bases lying between them. CDR3 amino acids: CASSMDEKLFF. CDR3 DNA: TGTGCCAGTTCCATGGATGAAAAACTGTTTTTT.

The CDR3 bases are TGTGCCAGCAGTGTAAGGGGACCTTCCTACAATGAGCAGTTCTTC. Translating it yields CASSVRGPSYNEQFF. The chain links TRBV2 to TRBJ2-1; tentatively, D is TRBD1 or TRBD2 (5 bases each). V was clipped by 4 bases and J by 1 base, with 11 bases between them. The CDR3 contains 15 residues. Germline loops: CDR1 SNHLY, CDR2 FYNNEI.

This chain joins TRBV25-1 and TRBJ2-1, with 10 positions matching TRBD2. The CDR3 loop spans 15 amino acids. Germline CDR1 is MGHDK and CDR2 is SYGVNS. The CDR3 sequence is CATRVSGGTYNEQFF. CDR3 in DNA: TGTGCAACCAGGGTTAGCGGGGGGACCTACAATGAGCAGTTCTTC.

This clone has only a few counts. Other nucleotide sequences in the sample specify the same CDR3. This sequence joins TRBV5-1 and TRBJ2-3; weak D call: TRBD1 (5 bases). Trimming took 0 bases from V and 6 from J, leaving 5 bases between them. The CDR3 runs 12 residues. Germline V gene lookup returns CDR1 SGHRS and CDR2 YFSETQ. CDR3 amino acids: CASSLAGDTQYF. The CDR3, as DNA: TGCGCCAGCAGCTTGGCAGGGGATACGCAGTATTTT.

V usage is TRBV19 and J usage is TRBJ2-1; D might be TRBD1 (6 bases). CDR3 length: 13 amino acids. The germline gives CDR1 LNHDA, CDR2 SQIVND (reference sequence). V was trimmed by 10 bases and J by 5 bases, leaving 15 bases between them. CDR3 in DNA: TGTGCCACCCGGACAGTCAGTGACAATGAGCAGTTCTTC. Translating gives CATRTVSDNEQFF. Variable domain in full (rest from reference TRBV19 and TRBJ2-1): DGGITQSPKYLFRKEGQNVTLSCEQNLNHDAMYWYRQDPGQGLRLIYYSQIVNDFQKGDIAEGYSVSREKKESFPLTVTSAQKNPTAFYLCATRTVSDNEQFFGPGTRLTVL.

The J gene is TRBJ2-7, the V gene TRBV5-6; D may be TRBD1 or TRBD2 (7 bases each). CDR1 is SGHDT, CDR2 YYEEEE, per germline. CDR3 length: 13 amino acids. The V and J ends lost 9 bases and 5 bases respectively, with 18 bases between them. The CDR3 DNA is TGTGCCACTAGCTCCAGGGGGGGAAACGAGCAGTACTTC. It specifies CATSSRGGNEQYF.

This chain links TRBV3-1 (or the pseudogene TRBV3-2) with TRBJ2-3, with D possibly TRBD1 on 5 matching bases. In germline, CDR1 is LGHDT, CDR2 YNNKEL (reference sequence). V lost 1 base, J lost 7 bases, and 12 bases lay in between. This CDR3 region has 14 residues. This CDR3 reads CASSQVREGNTQYF. The CDR3, as DNA: TGTGCCAGCAGCCAAGTCAGGGAAGGAAATACGCAGTATTTT.

This clone was observed a handful of times. V is TRBV5-1 and J is TRBJ1-2; maybe TRBD1 (5 bases). Germline lookup yields CDR1 SGHRS and CDR2 YFSETQ. This CDR3 region has 15 residues. V was pared by 3 bases and J by 4 bases, with 16 bases between. The CDR3 is CASSSQAGASYGYTF. The DNA for the CDR3 is TGCGCCAGCAGCTCACAGGCCGGAGCGTCCTATGGCTACACCTTC.

The chain recombines TRBV7-2 with TRBJ1-6; D is ambiguous. Trimming took off 3 bases at V and 3 bases at J, with 6 bases between the two ends. The CDR3 consists of 14 residues. Germline loops: CDR1 SGHTA, CDR2 FQGNSA. The CDR3 loop reads CASSLGFYNSPLHF. CDR3 DNA sequence: TGTGCCAGCAGCTTGGGTTTCTATAATTCACCCCTCCACTTT. The whole variable domain, remainder taken from reference TRBV7-2 and TRBJ1-6, is GAGVSQSPSNKVTEKGKDVELRCDPISGHTALYWYRQSLGQGLEFLIYFQGNSAPDKSGLPSDRFSAERTGGSVSTLTIQRTQQEDSAVYLCASSLGFYNSPLHFGNGTRLTVT.

The chain couples TRBV18 to TRBJ1-1; 9 bases fit TRBD1. Looked up from germline, CDR1 is KGHSH and CDR2 is LQKENI. There are 16 residues in the CDR3. Trimming cost V 4 bases and J 4 bases; bases outside gene matches: 10. CDR3 sequence reads: CASSLRETGGGTEAFF. CDR3 DNA sequence: TGTGCCAGCTCACTTAGAGAGACAGGGGGAGGCACTGAAGCTTTCTTT. The entire variable domain, with the rest obtained from reference TRBV18 and TRBJ1-1, is as follows: NAGVMQNPRHLVRRRGQEARLRCSPMKGHSHVYWYRQLPEEGLKFMVYLQKENIIDESGMPKERFSAEFPKEGPSILRIQQVVRGDSAAYFCASSLRETGGGTEAFFGQGTRLTVV.